Detailed here is one TCR beta chain. In the original analysis: Cell counts per sample came from amplifying reference gene primers. Repertoires were generated with immunoSEQ multiplex PCR, while TCRdb's copy carries only in-frame clones and drops some. The V and J calls and the clone size are those of that table, but D and trimming were determined from the DNA. Here the sample spans under 300,000 clones, about 88% being singletons. This entry comes from a study of blood T cell repertoires in COVID-19. At the level of the study: T cells, B-cell-depleted T cells, or PBMCs supplied cDNA or gDNA.

J gave up 3 bases and V 0 bases, and 12 bases lay outside the gene matches. Germline CDR1 is ENHRY and CDR2 is SYGVKD. The CDR3 has 19 residues. The sample consisted of peripheral blood. The origin of this receptor is a woman between 35 and 50 years old who had recovered from COVID-19. V usage is TRBV10-3 and J usage is TRBJ2-7, with 12 bases that match TRBD2. The CDR3 DNA is TGTGCCATCAGTGAGTCAAAAGAACTAGCGGGAGGATCCCTCTACGAGCAGTACTTC. It codes for CAISESKELAGGSLYEQYF.